This paragraph covers one T cell receptor beta chain sequence. Its antigen remains unidentified. No base quality values were provided; no much bigger clone lies one nucleotide off. Relative to germline, V is missing 0 bases and J is missing 6 bases, with 6 bases of the junction outside any gene match. Counted from cysteine to phenylalanine, this CDR3 has 15 amino acids. Here the CDR3 DNA is all that survives: 45 bases in frame from base 1. From a lookup of the germline V gene, CDR1 and CDR2 are SGHRS and YFSETQ. TCR CDR3 regions were amplified from genomic DNA by multiplex PCR using the deep immunoSEQ assay. Genomic DNA extracted from each cell subset was distributed evenly over all wells of several immunoSEQ 96-well plates, and each plate served as one replicate. For sorted subsets, approximately 0.2 ug of genomic DNA, equivalent to tens of thousands of T cell genomes, went into each replicate PCR. Purified libraries were measured with a Qubit 3.0 fluorometer, size-checked on a Bioanalyzer 2100, and measured again with the KAPA Library Quantification kit. Each immunoSEQ 96-well plate was sequenced on its own single-read 150-cycle Illumina NextSeq 550 flow cell. The source study handled its data this way. The immunoSEQ output contained only junctional sequences without quality scores, so filtering could not match that applied to full-length reads. Sequences were annotated with PyIR, a Python wrapper for IgBLAST v1.9, and V/J genes and CDR3 were assigned using IMGT germline references. Reads with weak V/J assignments (E-value above 1e-6), missing CDR3, stop codons, out-of-frame junctions, or ambiguous translated residues were removed. V3J clonotypes were defined by identical inferred V gene, J gene, and CDR3 amino acid sequence. To compute the percentage overlap between repertoires, the number of shared unique clonotypes was divided by the size of the smaller repertoire. Three approaches were used to assess repertoire richness: RTK rarefaction, the Chao1 estimator, and Recon v2.1 estimates of unobserved clonotypes. Generation probabilities were computed with OLGA for all TCRbeta clonotypes obtained by the gDNA method from a few donors. The clones in this table, taken by TCRdb from immuneACCESS, are in-frame only. Not every clone is retained; where verified, under half of the shortfall comes from an unresolved V gene, and the cause of the rest is unknown. That table furnishes V, J and clone size, whereas the DNA furnished D and trimming. The sample table contains more than 850,000 clones; only one count was recorded for around 78% of them. Roughly 0.56% of the sample comes from the top ten.

The donors were healthy, HIV-negative adults with no recently reported acute infections or vaccinations. Every donor was a Caucasian adult living in Nashville, Tennessee, USA. Magnetic negative selection was used to enrich CD4+ T cells, after which naive cells were positively selected on CD45RA and the negative fraction became the memory subset. Blood was obtained by leukapheresis, after which PBMCs were separated by Ficoll-Histopaque density gradient centrifugation and cryopreserved in liquid nitrogen vapor phase. Purity and quantity of every magnetically sorted T cell population were checked by analytical flow cytometry. From each sorted fraction, genomic DNA was isolated and quantified by UV absorbance on a Nanodrop 2000c. This entry belongs to a study of shared clonotypes between healthy human individuals (dated by TCRdb to the early 2020s). Concerning the study at large: Three men and two women, aged 18 to 49 years, made up the cohort. Per donor, three plates each were used for CD4 naive and CD4 memory, two for CD8 naive, and one for CD8 memory. Leukapheresis yielded between about 0.9 and 9 billion PBMCs per donor. To increase sequencing depth and limit assay-specific biases, different laboratories used diverse techniques to prepare libraries and sequence TCR repertoires. To estimate repertoire size and how much clonotype sharing occurs between individuals, the study deeply sequenced the blood TCR repertoires of roughly 5 healthy adults.

On the study overall, not on this receptor specifically: Rarefaction of sorted-subset datasets indicated incomplete sequencing despite the large sequencing depth. Because the study included only a small number of donors, the genetic and exposure-history diversity represented was limited. Based on pairwise subsampling, the degree of clonotype sharing among donors was expected to be affected by sequencing depth. Sampling was limited to blood, and TCR repertoires in tissue likely differ from TCR repertoires in blood. Across a handful of donors, approximately 5% of naive CD4, approximately 3.6% of naive CD8, approximately 2.5% of memory CD4, and approximately 0.4% of memory CD8 clonotypes were shared. Naive subsets generally had larger estimated clonotype richness than memory subsets did. Higher generation probabilities were observed for clonotypes shared by all four sorted-subset donors than for non-shared clonotypes.

This chain joins TRBV5-1 to TRBJ1-5, with 7 bases in between that match TRBD1. Material: memory CD4+ T cells from PBMCs. The cell subset or site label for this specimen denotes: CD45RA-negative fraction. This receptor was identified in a man aged 18 to 29 in good health. Some clones in this sample may be carry-over from other donors' samples. The DNA reads as follows: TGCGCCAGCAGCTTGGAAGGGGGCGCGTTTCAGCCCCAGCATTTT. This is translated as CASSLEGGAFQPQHF.